A single sample is the source of the 12 T cell receptor beta chains below, sequenced in a study of CD8 T cells in ankylosing spondylitis (dated by TCRdb to 2017 to 2019). The library was obtained by 5' RACE. The instrument given in TCRdb is Illumina HiSeq 2500. In-frame beta chains were kept once TCRdb had trimmed the public reads at Q25 with fastp and called clones with MiXCR. Rows with one shared CDR3 protein collapse into an entry with the most common genes and DNA. The sample table shows around 250,000 distinct CDR3 sequences, and 15% to 20% are seen once. Together, the top ten hold more than 25% of the sample. Sequencing was carried out using blood, either unsorted or a sorted T cell fraction (not recorded which). These receptors came from a male donor with ankylosing spondylitis or in good health (not recorded which).

This clonotype occurred a few times. The CDR3 here is CASSYSSGPEQFF. DNA of the CDR3: TGTGCCAGCAGTTATAGTTCGGGTCCAGAGCAGTTCTTC. The chain couples TRBV6-5 to TRBJ2-1; D gene uncertain. There are 13 residues in the CDR3. Germline V gene sequence: CDR1 MNHEY, CDR2 SVGAGI. With 3 bases removed from V and 10 bases from J, the gap between germline ends came to 13 bases.

This clonotype has only a few counts. V gene TRBV6-4 combines with J gene TRBJ2-3; 10 bases match TRBD1. V dropped 5 bases and J dropped 6; count of bases not matched to a gene: 11. The germline V gene encodes CDR1 MRHNA and CDR2 SNTAGT. The CDR3 is 16 residues long. CDR3 DNA sequence: TGTGCCAGCAGTCCCGCCGGACAGGGGGGTGATGATACGCAGTATTTT. It is translated as CASSPAGQGGDDTQYF.

The V call is TRBV6-1, the J call TRBJ2-1; D is perhaps TRBD2 (6 bases). The CDR3 length is 16 residues. CDR1 and CDR2 (germline): MNHNS, SASEGT. V lost 7 bases, J lost 1 base, and 17 bases lay in between. The CDR3 sequence is CASKGKGGSSYNEQFF. The CDR3 DNA is TGTGCCAGCAAGGGGAAAGGAGGGAGTTCCTACAATGAGCAGTTCTTC.

V is TRBV9 and J is TRBJ2-2, with D unclear. Trimming took off 0 bases at V and 6 bases at J, with 6 bases between the two ends. CDR1 SGDLS and CDR2 YYNGEE come from the germline V gene. The CDR3 loop spans 13 amino acids. The CDR3 loop reads CASSVVTAGELFF. CDR3 coding DNA: TGTGCCAGCAGCGTAGTTACCGCCGGGGAGCTGTTTTTT. The variable domain in full, completed from reference TRBV9 and TRBJ2-2, reads DSGVTQTPKHLITATGQRVTLRCSPRSGDLSVYWYQQSLDQGLQFLIQYYNGEERAKGNILERFSAQQFPDLHSELNLSSLELGDSALYFCASSVVTAGELFFGEGSRLTVL.

This chain links TRBV29-1 with TRBJ2-2, with a tentative D call TRBD1 (5 bases). The CDR3 extends over 13 amino acids. Trimming took off 2 bases at V and 6 bases at J, with 10 bases between the two ends. Germline CDR1 and CDR2: SQVTM and ANQGSEA. The CDR3 DNA is TGCAGCGTTGAACAGGGTTCGGCCGGGGAGCTGTTTTTT. It translates to CSVEQGSAGELFF.

This clonotype was recorded at least ten times. The chain employs TRBV5-1 and TRBJ2-7; D assignment may be TRBD1 or TRBD2 (5 bases each). Germline CDR1 is SGHRS and CDR2 is YFSETQ. The CDR3 consists of 14 residues. V lost 0 bases and J lost 0, with 7 bases in between. CDR3 nucleotides: TGCGCCAGCAGCTTGGTTGGGGGCTCCTACGAGCAGTACTTC. Encoded protein: CASSLVGGSYEQYF.

In this sample, this clonotype turned up many times. The genes are TRBV4-1 and TRBJ1-2; D may be TRBD1 (6 bases). The CDR3 has 13 residues. V was shortened by 5 bases and J by 8 bases, with 15 bases between the two germline ends. CDR1 MGHRA and CDR2 YSYEKL come from the germline V gene. The CDR3 DNA reads as TGCGCCAGCAGCTCGGACAGAATAGGCGGCTACACCTTC. It specifies CASSSDRIGGYTF.

This CDR3 reads CSVEGKRLLGGDEQFF. For the CDR3, the DNA is TGCAGCGTTGAAGGGAAGCGACTCTTAGGTGGGGATGAGCAGTTCTTC. The chain employs TRBV29-1 and TRBJ2-1; D is undetermined. Trimming stripped 1 base from V and 8 bases from J, with 21 bases between. The CDR3 spans 16 residues. Germline-derived CDR1 and CDR2 are SQVTM and ANQGSEA.

The V call is TRBV29-1, the J call TRBJ2-2; D is unclear. CDR3 size: 16 residues. Germline CDR1 is SQVTM and CDR2 is ANQGSEA. V lost 1 base and J 0 bases, leaving 12 bases between the germline ends. The CDR3 coding sequence is TGCAGCGTTGAAGGGTCATTAGGCGCGAACACCGGGGAGCTGTTTTTT. Its translation: CSVEGSLGANTGELFF.

The chain carries TRBV27 and TRBJ2-7; 12 nucleotides agree with TRBD1. The germline V gene encodes CDR1 MNHEY and CDR2 SMNVEV (reference sequence). CDR3 length: 15 residues. The trim removed 3 bases at V and 5 bases at J, leaving 5 bases unmatched. CDR3 DNA: TGTGCCAGCAGTTTTCTGGGACAGGGGGCTGACGAGCAGTACTTC. This codes for CASSFLGQGADEQYF.

There are a few counts of this clonotype. This chain links TRBV19 with TRBJ1-1; D gene uncertain. V shed 7 bases and J shed 5 bases, with 5 bases lying between them. This CDR3 region has 10 residues. Per germline, CDR1 LNHDA and CDR2 SQIVND (reference sequence). In nucleotides, the CDR3 is TGTGCCAGTATGCAGACTGAAGCTTTCTTT. This sequence encodes CASMQTEAFF.

This clonotype has just a few counts. The V call is TRBV29-1, the J call TRBJ2-1; a possible D gene is TRBD1 (5 bases). Deletions cut 1 base from V and 7 bases from J, with 14 bases between. The germline V gene has CDR1 SQVTM and CDR2 ANQGSEA. The CDR3 length is 14 residues. CDR3: CSVEAARAWNEQFF. The CDR3 nucleotides read TGCAGCGTTGAAGCGGCCAGGGCTTGGAATGAGCAGTTCTTC.